This T cell receptor beta chain emerged from a study of blood T cell repertoires in COVID-19. The CDR3 is made up of 16 amino acids. Looked up from germline, CDR1 is SGHVS and CDR2 is FQNEAQ. The ends were cut back, 1 base at V and 4 bases at J, with 16 bases in the middle. Original data processing: Reference gene primers were amplified, and this amplification served to estimate nucleated cell counts. Profiled with immunoSEQ multiplex PCR; TCRdb holds only in-frame clones, not every one. Clonal size and the V and J genes are those of that table, whereas D and trimming came from the DNA. The sample lists fewer than 300,000 clones; 83% were seen once.

The rearrangement uses TRBV7-8 and TRBJ2-5; the D gene is possibly TRBD2 (5 bases). The sample comprised peripheral blood. This TCR came from a woman in her 70s with active or convalescent COVID-19. The CDR3 coding sequence is TGTGCCAGCAGCTTAGGCCAACGGGGTAGTGTAGAGACCCAGTACTTC. Translating gives CASSLGQRGSVETQYF.